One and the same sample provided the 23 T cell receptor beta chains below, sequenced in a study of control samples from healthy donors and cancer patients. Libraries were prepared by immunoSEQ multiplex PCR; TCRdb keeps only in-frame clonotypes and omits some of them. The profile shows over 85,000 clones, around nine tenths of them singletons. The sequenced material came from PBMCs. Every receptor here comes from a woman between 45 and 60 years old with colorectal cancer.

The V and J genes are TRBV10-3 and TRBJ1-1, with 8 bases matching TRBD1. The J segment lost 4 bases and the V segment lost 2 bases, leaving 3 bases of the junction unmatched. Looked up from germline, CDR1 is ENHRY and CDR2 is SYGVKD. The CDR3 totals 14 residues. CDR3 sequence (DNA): TGTGCCATCAGTGAGCAAGACAGGGGCACTGAAGCTTTCTTT. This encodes CAISEQDRGTEAFF.

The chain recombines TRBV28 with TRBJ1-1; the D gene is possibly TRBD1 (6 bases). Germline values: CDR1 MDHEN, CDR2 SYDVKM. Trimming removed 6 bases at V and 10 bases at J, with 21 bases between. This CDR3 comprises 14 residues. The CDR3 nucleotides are TGTGCCAGCAGACCCTCCGGGACACACACGTTAGCTTTCTTT. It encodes CASRPSGTHTLAFF. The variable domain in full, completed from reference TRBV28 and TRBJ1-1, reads DVKVTQSSRYLVKRTGEKVFLECVQDMDHENMFWYRQDPGLGLRLIYFSYDVKMKEKGDIPEGYSVSREKKERFSLILESASTNQTSMYLCASRPSGTHTLAFFGQGTRLTVV.

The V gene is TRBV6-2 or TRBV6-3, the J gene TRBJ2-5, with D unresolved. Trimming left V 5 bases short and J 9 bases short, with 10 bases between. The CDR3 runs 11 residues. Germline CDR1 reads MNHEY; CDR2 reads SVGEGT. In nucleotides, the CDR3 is TGTGCCAGCAGTCCCGCATGGGCCCAGTACTTC. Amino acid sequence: CASSPAWAQYF.

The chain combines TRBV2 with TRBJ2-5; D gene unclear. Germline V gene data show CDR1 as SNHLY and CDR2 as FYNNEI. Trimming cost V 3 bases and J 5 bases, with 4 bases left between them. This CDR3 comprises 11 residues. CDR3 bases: TGTGCCAGCAGTGAGTTGGAGACCCAGTACTTC. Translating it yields CASSELETQYF.

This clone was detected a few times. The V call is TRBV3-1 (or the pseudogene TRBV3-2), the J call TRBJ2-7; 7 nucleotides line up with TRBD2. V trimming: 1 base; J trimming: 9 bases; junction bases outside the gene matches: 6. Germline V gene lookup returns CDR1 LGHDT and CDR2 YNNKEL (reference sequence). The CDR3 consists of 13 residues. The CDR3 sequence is CASSQGTGGVQYV. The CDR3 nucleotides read TGTGCCAGCAGCCAAGGTACGGGGGGTGTGCAGTACGTC.

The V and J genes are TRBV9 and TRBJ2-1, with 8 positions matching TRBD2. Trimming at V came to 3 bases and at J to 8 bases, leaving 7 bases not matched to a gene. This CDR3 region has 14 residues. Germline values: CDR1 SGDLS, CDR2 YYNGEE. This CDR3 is CASSAGLGWDEQFF. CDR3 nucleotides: TGTGCCAGCAGCGCGGGACTAGGTTGGGATGAGCAGTTCTTC. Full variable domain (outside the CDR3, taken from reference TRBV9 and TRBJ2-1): DSGVTQTPKHLITATGQRVTLRCSPRSGDLSVYWYQQSLDQGLQFLIQYYNGEERAKGNILERFSAQQFPDLHSELNLSSLELGDSALYFCASSAGLGWDEQFFGPGTRLTVL.

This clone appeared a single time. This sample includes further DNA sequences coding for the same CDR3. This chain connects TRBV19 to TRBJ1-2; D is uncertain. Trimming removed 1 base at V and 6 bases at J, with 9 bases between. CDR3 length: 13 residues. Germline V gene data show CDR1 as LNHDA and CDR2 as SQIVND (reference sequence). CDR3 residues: CASSIVGVDGYTF. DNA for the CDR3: TGTGCCAGTAGTATAGTCGGGGTTGATGGCTACACCTTC.

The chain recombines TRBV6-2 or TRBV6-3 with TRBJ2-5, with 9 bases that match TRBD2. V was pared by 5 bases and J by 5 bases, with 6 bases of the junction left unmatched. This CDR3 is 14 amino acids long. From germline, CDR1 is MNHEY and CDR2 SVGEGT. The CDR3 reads CASSGRLAAETQYF. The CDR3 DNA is TGTGCCAGCAGTGGGCGACTAGCGGCGGAGACCCAGTACTTC.

CDR3 DNA: TGCAGCGGGACAGGGACGGCCGGGGAGCTGTTTTTT. Its protein is CSGTGTAGELFF. The V and J genes are TRBV29-1 and TRBJ2-2; 8 bases are a match to TRBD1. The germline V gene encodes CDR1 SQVTM and CDR2 ANQGSEA. J lost 6 bases, V lost 7 bases, and 4 bases had no gene match. The CDR3 is 12 residues long.

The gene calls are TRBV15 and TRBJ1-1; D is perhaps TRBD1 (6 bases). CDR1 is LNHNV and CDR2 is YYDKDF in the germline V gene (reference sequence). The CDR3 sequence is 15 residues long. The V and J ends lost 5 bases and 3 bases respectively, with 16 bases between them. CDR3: CATSARDTEYTEAFF. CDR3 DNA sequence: TGTGCCACCAGCGCCCGGGACACTGAATACACTGAAGCTTTCTTT. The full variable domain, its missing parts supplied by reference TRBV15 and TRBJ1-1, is DAMVIQNPRYQVTQFGKPVTLSCSQTLNHNVMYWYQQKSSQAPKLLFHYYDKDFNNEADTPDNFQSRRPNTSFCFLDIRSPGLGDTAMYLCATSARDTEYTEAFFGQGTRLTVV.

CDR3 bases: TGTGCCAGCAGCTTAGCGGGGGGCCCATTTGGAAACATTCAGTACTTC. This gives the protein CASSLAGGPFGNIQYF. The rearrangement joins TRBV7-2 to TRBJ2-4; either TRBD1 or TRBD2 may supply D (6 bases each). CDR1 is SGHTA, CDR2 FQGNSA, per germline. V lost 0 bases, J lost 6 bases, and 15 bases lay in between. This CDR3 is built from 16 residues. Complete variable domain (other parts from reference TRBV7-2 and TRBJ2-4): GAGVSQSPSNKVTEKGKDVELRCDPISGHTALYWYRQSLGQGLEFLIYFQGNSAPDKSGLPSDRFSAERTGGSVSTLTIQRTQQEDSAVYLCASSLAGGPFGNIQYFGAGTRLSVL.

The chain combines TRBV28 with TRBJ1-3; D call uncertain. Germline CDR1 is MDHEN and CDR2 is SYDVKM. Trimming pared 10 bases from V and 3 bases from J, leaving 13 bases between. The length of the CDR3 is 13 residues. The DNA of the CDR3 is TGTGCCATCTGGGGATTGGGTGGAAACACCATATATTTT. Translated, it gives CAIWGLGGNTIYF.

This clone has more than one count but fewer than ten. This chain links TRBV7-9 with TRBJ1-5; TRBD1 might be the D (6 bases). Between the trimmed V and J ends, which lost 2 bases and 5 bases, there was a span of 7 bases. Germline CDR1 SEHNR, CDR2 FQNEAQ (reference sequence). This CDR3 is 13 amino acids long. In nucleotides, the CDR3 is TGTGCCAGCAGCTTAAAGGGGGATCAGCCCCAGCATTTT. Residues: CASSLKGDQPQHF.

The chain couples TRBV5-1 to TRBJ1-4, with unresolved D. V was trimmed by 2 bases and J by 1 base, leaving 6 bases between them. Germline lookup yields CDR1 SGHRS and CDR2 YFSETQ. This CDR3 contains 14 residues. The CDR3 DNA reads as TGCGCCAGCAGCTTATCAATAACTAATGAAAAACTGTTTTTT. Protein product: CASSLSITNEKLFF.

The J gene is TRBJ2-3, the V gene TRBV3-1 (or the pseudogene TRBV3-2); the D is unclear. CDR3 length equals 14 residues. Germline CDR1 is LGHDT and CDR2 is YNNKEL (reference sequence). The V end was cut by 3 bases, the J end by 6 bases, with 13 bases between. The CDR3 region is CASSQRSVGDTQYF. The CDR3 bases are TGTGCCAGCAGCCAGCGGTCGGTGGGGGATACGCAGTATTTT.

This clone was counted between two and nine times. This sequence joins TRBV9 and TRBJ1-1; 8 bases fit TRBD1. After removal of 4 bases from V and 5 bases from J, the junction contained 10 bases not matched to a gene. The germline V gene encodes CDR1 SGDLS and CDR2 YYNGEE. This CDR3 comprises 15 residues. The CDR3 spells CASSSYRGRGTEAFF. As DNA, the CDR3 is TGTGCCAGCAGCTCTTACAGGGGGAGGGGTACTGAAGCTTTCTTT.

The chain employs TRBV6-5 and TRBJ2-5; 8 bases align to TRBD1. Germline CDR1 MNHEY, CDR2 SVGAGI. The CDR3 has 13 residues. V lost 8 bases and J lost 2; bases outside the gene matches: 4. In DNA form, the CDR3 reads TGTGCCAGCGGACAGGGTCTACAAGAGACCCAGTACTTC. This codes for CASGQGLQETQYF.

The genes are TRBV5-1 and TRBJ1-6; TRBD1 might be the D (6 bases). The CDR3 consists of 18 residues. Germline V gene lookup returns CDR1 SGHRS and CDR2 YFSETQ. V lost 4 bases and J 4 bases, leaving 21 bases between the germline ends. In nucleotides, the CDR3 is TGCGCCAGCAGCCTGTATACCTTAGGACAGTCTTATAATTCACCCCTCCACTTT. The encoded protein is CASSLYTLGQSYNSPLHF.

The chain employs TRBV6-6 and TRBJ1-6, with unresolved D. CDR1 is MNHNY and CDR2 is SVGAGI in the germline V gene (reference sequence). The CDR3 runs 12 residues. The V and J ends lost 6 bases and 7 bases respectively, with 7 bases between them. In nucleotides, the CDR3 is TGTGCCAGCAGCCTACAGAATTCACCCCTCCACTTT. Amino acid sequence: CASSLQNSPLHF.

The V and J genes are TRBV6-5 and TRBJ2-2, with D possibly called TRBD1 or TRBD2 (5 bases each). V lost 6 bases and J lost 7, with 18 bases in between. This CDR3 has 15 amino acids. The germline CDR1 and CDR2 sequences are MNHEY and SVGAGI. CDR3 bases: TGTGCCAGCAGGGGGTGGGGGAGACAGATCGGGGAGCTGTTTTTT. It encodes CASRGWGRQIGELFF.

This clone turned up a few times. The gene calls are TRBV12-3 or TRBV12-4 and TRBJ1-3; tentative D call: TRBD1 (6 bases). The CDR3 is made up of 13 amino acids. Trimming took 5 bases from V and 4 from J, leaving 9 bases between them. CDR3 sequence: CASSIQGGNTIYF. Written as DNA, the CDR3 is TGTGCCAGCAGTATTCAGGGGGGAAACACCATATATTTT.

The CDR3 nucleotides read TGTGCCAGCTCCCGAAGGGGGGAATCCTACAATGAGCAGTTCTTC. Protein sequence: CASSRRGESYNEQFF. V and J are TRBV18 and TRBJ2-1; possibly TRBD1 or TRBD2 for D (6 bases each). Trimming removed 6 bases at V and 1 base at J, with 13 bases between. The length of the CDR3 is 15 residues. From germline, CDR1 is KGHSH and CDR2 LQKENI.

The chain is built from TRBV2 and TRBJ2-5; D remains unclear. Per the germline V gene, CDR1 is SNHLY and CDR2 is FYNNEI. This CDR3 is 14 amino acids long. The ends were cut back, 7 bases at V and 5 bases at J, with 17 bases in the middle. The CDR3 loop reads CASTYSGARETQYF. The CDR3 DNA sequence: TGTGCCAGCACCTACTCTGGAGCCAGGGAGACCCAGTACTTC.